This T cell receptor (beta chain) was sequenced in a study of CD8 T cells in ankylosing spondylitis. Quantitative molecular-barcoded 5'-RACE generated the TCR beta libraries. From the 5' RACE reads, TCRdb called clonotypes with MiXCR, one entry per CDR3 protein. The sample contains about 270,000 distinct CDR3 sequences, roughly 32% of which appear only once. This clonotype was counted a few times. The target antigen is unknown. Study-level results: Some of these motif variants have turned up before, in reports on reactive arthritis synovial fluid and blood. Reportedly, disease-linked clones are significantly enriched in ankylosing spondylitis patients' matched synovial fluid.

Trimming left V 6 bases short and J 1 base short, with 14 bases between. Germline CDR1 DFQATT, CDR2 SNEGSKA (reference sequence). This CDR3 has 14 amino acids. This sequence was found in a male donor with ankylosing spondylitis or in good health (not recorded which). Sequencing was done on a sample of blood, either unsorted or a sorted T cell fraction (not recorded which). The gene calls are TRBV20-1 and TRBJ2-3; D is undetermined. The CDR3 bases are TGCAGTGCCAGGACCCAACGGGGCACAGATACGCAGTATTTT. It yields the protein CSARTQRGTDTQYF.